This entry lists 14 T cell receptor beta chains sequenced from one sample in a study of cytomegalovirus exposure and HLA in healthy donors. PCR amplification relied on 60 Vbeta primers (plus 13 Jbeta primers). Profiled with immunoSEQ multiplex PCR; TCRdb holds only in-frame clones, not every one. Of 200,000 to 250,000 clones listed, approximately 80% were seen once; the top ten hold roughly 10%. The material sequenced was PBMCs. The receptors originated from a woman in her 50s in good health and CMV-seropositive.

V is TRBV5-1 and J is TRBJ2-7, with a tentative D call TRBD1 (6 bases). V lost 0 bases to trimming and J lost 3 bases, with 7 bases between them. The CDR3 extends over 13 amino acids. Germline CDR1 and CDR2: SGHRS and YFSETQ. The CDR3 spells CASSLDRDYEQYF. The CDR3 DNA sequence: TGCGCCAGCAGCTTGGACAGGGACTACGAGCAGTACTTC.

This clone was seen a few times. The gene calls are TRBV27 and TRBJ2-7; 10 bases align to TRBD2. With V trimmed by 6 bases and J by 4 bases, 6 bases remained unmatched. CDR1 and CDR2 from the germline V gene are MNHEY and SMNVEV (reference sequence). This CDR3 has 14 amino acids. The CDR3 spells CASSLWGLAYEQYF. DNA of the CDR3: TGTGCCAGCAGCCTCTGGGGACTAGCGTACGAGCAGTACTTC.

V gene TRBV9 combines with J gene TRBJ1-2, with D hard to call. Trimming cost V 4 bases and J 0 bases, with 10 bases left between them. The CDR3 extends over 14 amino acids. Germline V lookup: CDR1 SGDLS, CDR2 YYNGEE. Here the CDR3 reads CASSRGSANYGYTF. The CDR3 DNA follows: TGTGCCAGCAGCCGCGGATCAGCTAACTATGGCTACACCTTC.

This rearrangement joins TRBV7-8 to TRBJ2-7; 9 bases match TRBD1. V lost 6 bases and J lost 1; bases outside the gene matches: 7. CDR1 is SGHVS, CDR2 FQNEAQ, per germline. The CDR3 spans 15 residues. In DNA form, the CDR3 reads TGTGCCAGCAGTTACACGGGACAGGGATCCTACGAGCAGTACTTC. Amino acids: CASSYTGQGSYEQYF.

V is TRBV5-1 and J is TRBJ1-1; 7 bases fit TRBD1. CDR1 and CDR2 from the germline V gene are SGHRS and YFSETQ. Trimming cost V 3 bases and J 1 base; bases outside gene matches: 9. CDR3 length equals 16 residues. DNA of the CDR3: TGCGCCAGCAGCTCGAATAACAGGGGAGGGAACACTGAAGCTTTCTTT. It codes for CASSSNNRGGNTEAFF.

The DNA for the CDR3 is TGTGCCAGCAGCCGGGACAGCAATTCACCCCTCCACTTT. It encodes CASSRDSNSPLHF. The rearrangement uses TRBV2 and TRBJ1-6, with 7 positions matching TRBD1. CDR3 size: 13 residues. Germline-derived CDR1 and CDR2 are SNHLY and FYNNEI. Unmatched junction bases numbered 3, after V lost 6 bases and J lost 7 bases.

V usage is TRBV30 and J usage is TRBJ2-7, with D possibly TRBD2 on 5 matching bases. There are 11 residues in the CDR3. Trimming removed 5 bases at V and 6 bases at J, with 11 bases between. Germline V gene lookup returns CDR1 GTSNPN and CDR2 SVGIG (reference sequence). The CDR3 bases are TGTGCCTGGGGGAGAGGTGCCGAGCAGTACTTC. This codes for CAWGRGAEQYF.

This clone was recorded a few times. The V call is TRBV15, the J call TRBJ1-1; tentative D call: TRBD1 (5 bases). Per germline, CDR1 LNHNV and CDR2 YYDKDF (reference sequence). V was shortened by 3 bases and J by 7 bases, with 12 bases between the two germline ends. This CDR3 region has 13 residues. CDR3 DNA: TGTGCCACCAGCAGCGGTTGGACAAGTGAAGCTTTCTTT. Translating gives CATSSGWTSEAFF.

This clone was recorded once. The chain joins TRBV7-8 to TRBJ1-5; D might be TRBD1 (5 bases). This CDR3 has 14 amino acids. V lost 1 base and J 4 bases, leaving 8 bases between the germline ends. The V gene's germline CDR1 is SGHVS and CDR2 FQNEAQ. CDR3 sequence (DNA): TGTGCCAGCAGCTTAGGGCAGGGAAATCAGCCCCAGCATTTT. This codes for CASSLGQGNQPQHF.

The rearrangement links TRBV7-9 to TRBJ1-6; D may be TRBD1 (6 bases). Germline CDR1 SEHNR, CDR2 FQNEAQ (reference sequence). Deletions cut 5 bases from V and 7 bases from J, with 12 bases between. The CDR3 has 14 residues. CDR3 sequence: CASSLQGSNSPLHF. The CDR3 nucleotides read TGTGCCAGCAGCCTACAGGGTAGCAATTCACCCCTCCACTTT.

This chain uses TRBV15 with TRBJ1-6; D is ambiguous. The germline V gene encodes CDR1 LNHNV and CDR2 YYDKDF (reference sequence). V lost 1 base, J lost 8 bases, and 12 bases lay in between. This CDR3 has 15 residues. The CDR3 is CATSRARGGHSPLHF. Here the CDR3 DNA reads TGTGCCACCAGCAGAGCTCGGGGTGGTCATTCACCCCTCCACTTT. The full variable domain, its missing parts supplied by reference TRBV15 and TRBJ1-6, is DAMVIQNPRYQVTQFGKPVTLSCSQTLNHNVMYWYQQKSSQAPKLLFHYYDKDFNNEADTPDNFQSRRPNTSFCFLDIRSPGLGDTAMYLCATSRARGGHSPLHFGNGTRLTVT.

The V and J genes are TRBV5-1 and TRBJ2-7, with D uncertain. Germline V gene sequence: CDR1 SGHRS, CDR2 YFSETQ. The CDR3 is 15 amino acids. Trimming removed 0 bases at V and 0 bases at J, with 10 bases between. Here the CDR3 reads CASSLAPTSSYEQYF. For the CDR3, the DNA is TGCGCCAGCAGCTTGGCACCGACAAGCTCCTACGAGCAGTACTTC.

The V and J genes are TRBV18 and TRBJ2-7; 16 nucleotides match TRBD2. V dropped 2 bases and J dropped 6; count of bases not matched to a gene: 4. The germline V gene has CDR1 KGHSH and CDR2 LQKENI. The CDR3 covers 16 residues. CDR3 nucleotide sequence: TGTGCCAGCTCACCAACGGGACTAGCGGGGGGGAGCGAGCAGTACTTC. Protein: CASSPTGLAGGSEQYF.

V usage is TRBV25-1 and J usage is TRBJ2-7, with 10 nucleotides matching TRBD2. The CDR3 length is 14 residues. Losses at the gene ends were 6 bases for V and 0 bases for J; bases not matched to a gene: 2. The V gene's germline CDR1 is MGHDK and CDR2 SYGVNS. The CDR3 region has the DNA TGTGCCAGCAGCGAGCGGGGGGGCTCCTACGAGCAGTACTTC. Its translation: CASSERGGSYEQYF.